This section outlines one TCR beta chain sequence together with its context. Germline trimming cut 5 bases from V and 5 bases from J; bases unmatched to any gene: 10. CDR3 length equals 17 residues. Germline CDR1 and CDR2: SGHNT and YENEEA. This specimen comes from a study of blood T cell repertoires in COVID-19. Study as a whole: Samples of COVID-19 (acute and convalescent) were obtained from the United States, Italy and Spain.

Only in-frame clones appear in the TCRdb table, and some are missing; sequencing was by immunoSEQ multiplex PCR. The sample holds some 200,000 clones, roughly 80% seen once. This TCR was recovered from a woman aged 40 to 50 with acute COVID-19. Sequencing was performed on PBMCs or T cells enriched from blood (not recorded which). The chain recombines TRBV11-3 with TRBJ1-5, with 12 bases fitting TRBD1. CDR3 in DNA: TGTGCCAGCAGCCTGGGACAGGGGGCAGGGTTGGATCAGCCCCAGCATTTT. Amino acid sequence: CASSLGQGAGLDQPQHF.